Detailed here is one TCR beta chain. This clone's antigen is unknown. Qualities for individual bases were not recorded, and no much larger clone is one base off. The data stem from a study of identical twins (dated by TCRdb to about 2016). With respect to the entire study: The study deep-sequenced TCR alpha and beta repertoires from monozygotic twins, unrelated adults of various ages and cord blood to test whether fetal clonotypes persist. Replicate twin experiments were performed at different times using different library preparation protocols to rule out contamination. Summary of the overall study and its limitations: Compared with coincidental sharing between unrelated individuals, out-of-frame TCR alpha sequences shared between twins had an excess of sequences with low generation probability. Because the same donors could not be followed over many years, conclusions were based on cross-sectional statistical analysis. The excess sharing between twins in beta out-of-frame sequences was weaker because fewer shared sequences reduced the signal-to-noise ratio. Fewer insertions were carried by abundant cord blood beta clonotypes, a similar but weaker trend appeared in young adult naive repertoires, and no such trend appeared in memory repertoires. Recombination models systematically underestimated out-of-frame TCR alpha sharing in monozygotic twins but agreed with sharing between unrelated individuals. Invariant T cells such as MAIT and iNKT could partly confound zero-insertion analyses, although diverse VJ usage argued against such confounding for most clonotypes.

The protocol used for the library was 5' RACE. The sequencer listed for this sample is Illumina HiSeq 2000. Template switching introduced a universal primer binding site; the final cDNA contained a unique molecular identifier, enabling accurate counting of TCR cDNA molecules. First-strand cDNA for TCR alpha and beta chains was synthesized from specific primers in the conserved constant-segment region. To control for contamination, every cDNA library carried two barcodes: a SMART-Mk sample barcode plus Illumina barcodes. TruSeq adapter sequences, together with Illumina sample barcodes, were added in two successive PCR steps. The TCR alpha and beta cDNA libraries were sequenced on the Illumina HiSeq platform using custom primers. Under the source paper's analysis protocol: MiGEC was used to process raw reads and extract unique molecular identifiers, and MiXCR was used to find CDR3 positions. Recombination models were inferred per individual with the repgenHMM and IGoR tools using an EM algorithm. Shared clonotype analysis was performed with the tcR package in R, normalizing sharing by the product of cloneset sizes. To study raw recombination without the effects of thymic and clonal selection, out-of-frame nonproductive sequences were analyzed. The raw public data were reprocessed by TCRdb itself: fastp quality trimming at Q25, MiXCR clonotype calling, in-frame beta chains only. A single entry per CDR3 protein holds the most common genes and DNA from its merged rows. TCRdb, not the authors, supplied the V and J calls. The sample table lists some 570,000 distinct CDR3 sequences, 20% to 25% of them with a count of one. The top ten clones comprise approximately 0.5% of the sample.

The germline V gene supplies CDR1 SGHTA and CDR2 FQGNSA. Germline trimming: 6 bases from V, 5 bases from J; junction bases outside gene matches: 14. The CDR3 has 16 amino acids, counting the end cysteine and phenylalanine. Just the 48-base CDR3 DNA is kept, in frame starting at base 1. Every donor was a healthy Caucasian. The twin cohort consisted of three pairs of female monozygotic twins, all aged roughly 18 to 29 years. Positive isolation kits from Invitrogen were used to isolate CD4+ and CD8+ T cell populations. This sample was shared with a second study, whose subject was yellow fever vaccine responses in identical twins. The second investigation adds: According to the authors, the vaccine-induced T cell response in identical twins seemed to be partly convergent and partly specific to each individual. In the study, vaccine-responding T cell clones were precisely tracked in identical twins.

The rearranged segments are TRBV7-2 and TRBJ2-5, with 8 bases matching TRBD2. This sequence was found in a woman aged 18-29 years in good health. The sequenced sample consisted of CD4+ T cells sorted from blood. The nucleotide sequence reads TGTGCCAGCAGAGACACCCCGGGGGGGTATATTGAGACCCAGTACTTC. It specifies CASRDTPGGYIETQYF.